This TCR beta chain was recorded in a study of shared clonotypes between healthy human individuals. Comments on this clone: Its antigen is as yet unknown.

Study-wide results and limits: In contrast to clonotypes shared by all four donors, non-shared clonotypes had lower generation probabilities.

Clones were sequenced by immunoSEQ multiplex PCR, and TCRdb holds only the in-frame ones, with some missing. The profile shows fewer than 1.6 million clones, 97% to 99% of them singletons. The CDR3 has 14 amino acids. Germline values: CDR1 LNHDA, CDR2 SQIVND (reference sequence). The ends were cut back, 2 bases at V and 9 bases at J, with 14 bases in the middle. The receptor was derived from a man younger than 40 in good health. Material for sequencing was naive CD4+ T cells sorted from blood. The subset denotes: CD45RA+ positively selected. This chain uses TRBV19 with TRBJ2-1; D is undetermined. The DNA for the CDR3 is TGTGCCAGTAGTATAAGGATCATGGTCGGTGAGCAGTTCTTC. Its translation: CASSIRIMVGEQFF.